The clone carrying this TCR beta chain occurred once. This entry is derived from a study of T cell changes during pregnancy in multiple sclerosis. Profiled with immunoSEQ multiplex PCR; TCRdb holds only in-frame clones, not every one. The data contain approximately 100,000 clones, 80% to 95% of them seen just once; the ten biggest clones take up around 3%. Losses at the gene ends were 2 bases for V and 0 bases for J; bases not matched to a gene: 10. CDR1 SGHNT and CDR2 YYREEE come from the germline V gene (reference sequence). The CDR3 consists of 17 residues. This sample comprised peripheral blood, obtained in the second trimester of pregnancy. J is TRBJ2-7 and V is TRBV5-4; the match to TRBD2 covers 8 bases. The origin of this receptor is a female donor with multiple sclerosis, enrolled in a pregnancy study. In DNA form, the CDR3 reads TGTGCCAGCAGCTTTGGAGGCAACAGCGGGGGCTCCTACGAGCAGTACTTC. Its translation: CASSFGGNSGGSYEQYF.